Listed below are T cell receptor beta chains from one sample, sequenced in a study of blood T cells in healthy people across ages. A single record per CDR3 protein comes from TCRdb applying MiXCR to the 5' RACE reads. This repertoire shows roughly 800,000 distinct CDR3 sequences, 58% found once; its top ten account for about 20%. Material: blood. These receptors came from a man aged 25-45 years in good health. The CDR3 runs from the conserved cysteine through the conserved F or W. D genes are given only for firm matches.

J gene: TRBJ2-5; D gene: -; V gene: TRBV9; CDR3 protein: CASSVTGTGPETQYF
J gene: TRBJ2-7; D gene: TRBD1; V gene: TRBV7-8; CDR3 protein: CASSLYRGREEQYF
J gene: TRBJ1-5; D gene: -; V gene: TRBV19; CDR3 protein: CARSPIIQQPQHF
J gene: TRBJ2-5; D gene: -; V gene: TRBV4-3; CDR3 protein: CASSQDLGEGRETQYF
J gene: TRBJ2-5; D gene: -; V gene: TRBV7-2; CDR3 protein: CASSPARNPPREQYF
J gene: TRBJ1-4; D gene: -; V gene: TRBV25-1; CDR3 protein: CASSGINEKLFF
J gene: TRBJ1-2; D gene: -; V gene: TRBV29-1; CDR3 protein: CSANGADGYTF
J gene: TRBJ2-2; D gene: TRBD1; V gene: TRBV15; CDR3 protein: CATSSRDSGELFF
J gene: TRBJ2-1; D gene: -; V gene: TRBV4-3; CDR3 protein: CASSQGGGIYGGQFF
J gene: TRBJ2-3; D gene: -; V gene: TRBV11-2; CDR3 protein: CASSPQGDTQYF
J gene: TRBJ2-3; D gene: -; V gene: TRBV28; CDR3 protein: CASTGVADTQYF
J gene: TRBJ2-1; D gene: -; V gene: TRBV7-2; CDR3 protein: CASSLAELRRVVNEQFF
J gene: TRBJ2-7; D gene: TRBD1; V gene: TRBV4-3; CDR3 protein: CASSQATGWTYEQYF
J gene: TRBJ2-1; D gene: TRBD2; V gene: TRBV12-3/TRBV12-4; CDR3 protein: CASRPGLARYNEQFF
J gene: TRBJ1-6; D gene: TRBD1; V gene: TRBV5-1; CDR3 protein: CASSLAGAGGDSPLHF
J gene: TRBJ2-1; D gene: -; V gene: TRBV15; CDR3 protein: CATSRVLGPESYNEQFF
J gene: TRBJ2-7; D gene: -; V gene: TRBV28; CDR3 protein: CASRKRGYEQYF
J gene: TRBJ2-4; D gene: TRBD1; V gene: TRBV20-1; CDR3 protein: CSVERDRGSPLAKNIQYF
J gene: TRBJ2-7; D gene: -; V gene: TRBV10-3; CDR3 protein: CAISVVWGLEDEQYF
J gene: TRBJ2-5; D gene: -; V gene: TRBV29-1; CDR3 protein: CSVLRDYPETQYF
J gene: TRBJ2-1; D gene: -; V gene: TRBV29-1; CDR3 protein: CSVVFWAASSYNEQFF
J gene: TRBJ1-6; D gene: -; V gene: TRBV2; CDR3 protein: CASRGGSSLHF
J gene: TRBJ2-3; D gene: -; V gene: TRBV6-2/TRBV6-3; CDR3 protein: CASSYFREPSTDTQYF
J gene: TRBJ2-1; D gene: -; V gene: TRBV6-1; CDR3 protein: CASSAQQSSYNEQFF
J gene: TRBJ1-2; D gene: -; V gene: TRBV20-1; CDR3 protein: CSAIGRQDGYTF
J gene: TRBJ2-1; D gene: -; V gene: TRBV20-1; CDR3 protein: CSAPGDGDEQFF
J gene: -; D gene: -; V gene: TRBV7-2; CDR3 protein: CASSLSRVDIQYF
J gene: TRBJ2-7; D gene: -; V gene: TRBV18; CDR3 protein: CASSPTISYEQYF
J gene: TRBJ2-1; D gene: TRBD1; V gene: TRBV3-1; CDR3 protein: CASSQEVPRTGEYNEQFF
J gene: TRBJ2-2; D gene: -; V gene: TRBV29-1; CDR3 protein: CSVVTLDAGELFF
J gene: TRBJ2-1; D gene: TRBD2; V gene: TRBV20-1; CDR3 protein: CSARGLAGGGRSYNEQFF
J gene: TRBJ2-5; D gene: TRBD2; V gene: TRBV5-4; CDR3 protein: CASNQGRGGGETQYF
J gene: TRBJ1-1; D gene: -; V gene: TRBV7-9; CDR3 protein: CASSLHPLEAFF
J gene: TRBJ2-7; D gene: -; V gene: TRBV25-1; CDR3 protein: CASSEWGGTRAQYF
J gene: TRBJ2-1; D gene: -; V gene: TRBV20-1; CDR3 protein: CSAEDENPWQFF
J gene: TRBJ2-3; D gene: -; V gene: TRBV4-3; CDR3 protein: CASSQDRWAPRGTDTQYF
J gene: TRBJ2-5; D gene: TRBD2; V gene: TRBV9; CDR3 protein: CASSVLGRDARRVTQYF
J gene: TRBJ2-7; D gene: -; V gene: TRBV9; CDR3 protein: CASSPDSRVDEQYF
J gene: TRBJ2-3; D gene: TRBD1; V gene: TRBV6-6; CDR3 protein: CASSSGQGIADTQYF
J gene: TRBJ1-2; D gene: -; V gene: TRBV10-3; CDR3 protein: CAISESLSRFYGYTF
J gene: TRBJ2-5; D gene: -; V gene: TRBV27; CDR3 protein: CASSVWAGETQYF
J gene: TRBJ2-7; D gene: TRBD2; V gene: TRBV7-2; CDR3 protein: CASSLGDYLRIAYEQYF
J gene: TRBJ1-1; D gene: TRBD1; V gene: TRBV5-1; CDR3 protein: CASSFRDRRDTEAFF
J gene: TRBJ1-1; D gene: -; V gene: TRBV12-3/TRBV12-4; CDR3 protein: CASSLARGAFF
J gene: TRBJ2-1; D gene: -; V gene: TRBV29-1; CDR3 protein: CSAVGLSGDEQFF
J gene: TRBJ1-5; D gene: -; V gene: TRBV6-2/TRBV6-3; CDR3 protein: CASSYLDGSNQPQHF
J gene: -; D gene: TRBD2; V gene: TRBV4-3; CDR3 protein: CASSQGIWGLPYYEQYF